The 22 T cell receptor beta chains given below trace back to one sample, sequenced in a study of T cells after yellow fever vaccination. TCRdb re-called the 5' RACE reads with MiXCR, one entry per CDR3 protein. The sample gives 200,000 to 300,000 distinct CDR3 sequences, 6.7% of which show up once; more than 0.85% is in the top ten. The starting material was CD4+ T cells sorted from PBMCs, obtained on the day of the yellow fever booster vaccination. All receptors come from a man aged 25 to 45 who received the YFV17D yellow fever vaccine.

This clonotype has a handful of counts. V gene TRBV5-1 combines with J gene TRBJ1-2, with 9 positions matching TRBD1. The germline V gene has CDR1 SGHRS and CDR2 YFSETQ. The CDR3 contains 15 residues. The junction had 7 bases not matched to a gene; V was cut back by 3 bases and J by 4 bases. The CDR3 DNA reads TGCGCCAGCAGCTCGACAGGGGGGCAGAGCTATGGCTACACCTTC. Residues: CASSSTGGQSYGYTF.

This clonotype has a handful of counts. In DNA, the CDR3 is TGTGCCAGCAGCCCCCGGGACAGGGAGAATATAGCGGGAGGAAATGAGCAGTTCTTC. Its translation is CASSPRDRENIAGGNEQFF. J is TRBJ2-1 and V is TRBV21-1; TRBD1 reflects the table's D call only, with no check against the DNA. TRBV21-1 is recorded as a pseudogene. The CDR3 length is 19 residues.

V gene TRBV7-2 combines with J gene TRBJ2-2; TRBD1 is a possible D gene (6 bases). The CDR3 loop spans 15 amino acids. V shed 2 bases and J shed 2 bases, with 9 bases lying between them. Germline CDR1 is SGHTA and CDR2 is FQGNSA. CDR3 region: CASSLRDINTGELFF. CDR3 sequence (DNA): TGTGCCAGCAGCTTAAGGGACATAAACACCGGGGAGCTGTTTTTT.

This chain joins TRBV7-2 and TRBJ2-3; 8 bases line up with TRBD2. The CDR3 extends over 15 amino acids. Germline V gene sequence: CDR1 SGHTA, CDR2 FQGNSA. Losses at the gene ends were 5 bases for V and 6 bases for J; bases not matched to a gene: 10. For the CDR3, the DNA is TGTGCCAGCAGCCTAAAAAGCGGGGGCCTTGATACGCAGTATTTT. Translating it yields CASSLKSGGLDTQYF.

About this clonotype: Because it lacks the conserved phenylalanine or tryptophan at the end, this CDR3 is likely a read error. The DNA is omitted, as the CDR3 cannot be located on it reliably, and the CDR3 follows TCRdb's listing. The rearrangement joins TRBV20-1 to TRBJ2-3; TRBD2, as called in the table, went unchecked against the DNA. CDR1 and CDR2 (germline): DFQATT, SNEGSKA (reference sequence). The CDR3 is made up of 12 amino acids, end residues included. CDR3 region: CSASLAGPAIFT.

In DNA, the CDR3 is TGTGCCAGCAGTGATCGCTGGCTAAGGGATACGCAGTATTTT. It specifies CASSDRWLRDTQYF. The chain uses TRBV6-1 and TRBJ2-3; no firm D call. The CDR3 contains 14 residues. Germline-derived CDR1 and CDR2 are MNHNS and SASEGT. Trimming cost V 3 bases and J 6 bases, with 13 bases left between them.

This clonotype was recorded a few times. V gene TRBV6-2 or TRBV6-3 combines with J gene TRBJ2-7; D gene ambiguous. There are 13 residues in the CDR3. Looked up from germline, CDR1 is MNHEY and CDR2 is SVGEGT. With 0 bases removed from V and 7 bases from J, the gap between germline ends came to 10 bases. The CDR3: CASSYSPQWEQYF. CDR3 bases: TGTGCCAGCAGTTACTCACCCCAGTGGGAGCAGTACTTC.

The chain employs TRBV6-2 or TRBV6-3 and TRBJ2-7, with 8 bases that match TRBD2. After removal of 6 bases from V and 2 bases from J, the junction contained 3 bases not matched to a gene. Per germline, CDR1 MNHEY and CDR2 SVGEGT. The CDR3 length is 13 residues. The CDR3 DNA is TGTGCCAGCAGGCAGGGACTAGCCTACGAGCAGTACTTC. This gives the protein CASRQGLAYEQYF.

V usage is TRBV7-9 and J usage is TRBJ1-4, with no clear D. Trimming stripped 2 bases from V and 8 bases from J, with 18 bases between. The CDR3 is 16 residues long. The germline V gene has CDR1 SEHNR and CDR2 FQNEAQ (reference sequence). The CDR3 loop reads CASSLQSGLGWEKLFF. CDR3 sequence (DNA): TGTGCCAGCAGCTTACAAAGTGGACTGGGGTGGGAAAAACTGTTTTTT.

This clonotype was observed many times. DNA for the CDR3: TGCGCCAGCAGCCAGGCTAGCGGAACCCGAGAGACCCAGTACTTC. It codes for CASSQASGTRETQYF. The chain links TRBV4-3 to TRBJ2-5, with 7 nucleotides matching TRBD2. CDR1 LGHNA and CDR2 YSLEER come from the germline V gene. V shed 3 bases, J shed 4 bases, and the junction held 8 bases outside the gene matches. This CDR3 comprises 15 residues.

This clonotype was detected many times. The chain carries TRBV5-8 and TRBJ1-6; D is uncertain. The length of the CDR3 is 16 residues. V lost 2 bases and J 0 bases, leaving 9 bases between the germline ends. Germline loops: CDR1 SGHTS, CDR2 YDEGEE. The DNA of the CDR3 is TGTGCCAGCAGCTTTGAACTAAGCTCCTATAATTCACCCCTCCACTTT. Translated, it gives CASSFELSSYNSPLHF.

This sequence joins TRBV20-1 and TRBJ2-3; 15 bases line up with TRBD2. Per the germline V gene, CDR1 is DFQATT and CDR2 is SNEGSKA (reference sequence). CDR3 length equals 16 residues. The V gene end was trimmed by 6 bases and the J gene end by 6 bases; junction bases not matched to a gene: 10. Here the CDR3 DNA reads TGCAGTGCCGGACTAGCGGGAGGGCGCAGGTCGGATACGCAGTATTTT. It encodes CSAGLAGGRRSDTQYF.

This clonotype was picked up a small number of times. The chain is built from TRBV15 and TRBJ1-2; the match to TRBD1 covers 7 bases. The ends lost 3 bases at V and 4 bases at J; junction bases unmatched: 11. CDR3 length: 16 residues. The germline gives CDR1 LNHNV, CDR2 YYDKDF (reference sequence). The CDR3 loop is CATSRVRSTGSYGYTF. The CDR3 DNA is TGTGCCACCAGCAGGGTCCGGTCGACAGGGAGCTATGGCTACACCTTC.

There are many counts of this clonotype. The CDR3 is CSASLRGWNTEAFF. In DNA, the CDR3 is TGCAGTGCTAGCCTGAGGGGGTGGAACACTGAAGCTTTCTTT. This chain uses TRBV20-1 with TRBJ1-1, with TRBD1 as a possible D gene (6 bases). The germline V gene has CDR1 DFQATT and CDR2 SNEGSKA (reference sequence). The CDR3 loop spans 14 amino acids. V lost 3 bases and J lost 1, with 12 bases in between.

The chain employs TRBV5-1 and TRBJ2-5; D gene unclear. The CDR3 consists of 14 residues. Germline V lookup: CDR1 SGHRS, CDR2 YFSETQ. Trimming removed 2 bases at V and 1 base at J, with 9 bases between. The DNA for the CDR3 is TGCGCCAGCAGCTTAAGGGATCCCCAAGAGACCCAGTACTTC. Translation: CASSLRDPQETQYF.

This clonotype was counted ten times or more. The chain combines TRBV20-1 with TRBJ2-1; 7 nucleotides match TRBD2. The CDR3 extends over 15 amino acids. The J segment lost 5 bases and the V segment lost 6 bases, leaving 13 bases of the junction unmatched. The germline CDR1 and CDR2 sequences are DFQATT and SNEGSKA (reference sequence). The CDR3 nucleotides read TGCAGTGCGCCCTCTATGGGGAGGGCTGACAATGAGCAGTTCTTC. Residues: CSAPSMGRADNEQFF.

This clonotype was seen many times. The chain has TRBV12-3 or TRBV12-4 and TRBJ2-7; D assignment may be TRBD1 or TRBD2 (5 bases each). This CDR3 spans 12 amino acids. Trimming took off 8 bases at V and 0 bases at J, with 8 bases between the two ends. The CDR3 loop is CASGTDSYEQYF. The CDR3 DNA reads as TGTGCCAGCGGGACGGACTCCTACGAGCAGTACTTC.

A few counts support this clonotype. CDR3 sequence reads: CASSFTGDGYEQYF. CDR3 DNA: TGTGCCAGCAGCTTTACAGGGGACGGCTACGAGCAGTACTTC. The V and J genes are TRBV7-9 and TRBJ2-7; 7 bases map to TRBD1. CDR3 length: 14 amino acids. CDR1 and CDR2 from the germline V gene are SEHNR and FQNEAQ (reference sequence). The J segment lost 3 bases and the V segment lost 3 bases, leaving 5 bases of the junction unmatched.

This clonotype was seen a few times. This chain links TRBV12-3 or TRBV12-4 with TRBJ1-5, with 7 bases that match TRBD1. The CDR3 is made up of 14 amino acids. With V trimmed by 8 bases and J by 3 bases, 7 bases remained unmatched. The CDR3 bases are TGTGCCAGCTCCCCAACAGGGGACAATCAGCCCCAGCATTTT. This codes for CASSPTGDNQPQHF.

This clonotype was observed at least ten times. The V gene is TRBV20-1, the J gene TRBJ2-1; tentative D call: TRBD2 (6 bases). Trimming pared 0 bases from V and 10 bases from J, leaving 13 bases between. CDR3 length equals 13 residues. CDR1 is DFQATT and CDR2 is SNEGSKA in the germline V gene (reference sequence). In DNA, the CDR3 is TGCAGTGCTAGAGATGTTATGAGCGGGGAGCAGTTCTTC. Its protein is CSARDVMSGEQFF.

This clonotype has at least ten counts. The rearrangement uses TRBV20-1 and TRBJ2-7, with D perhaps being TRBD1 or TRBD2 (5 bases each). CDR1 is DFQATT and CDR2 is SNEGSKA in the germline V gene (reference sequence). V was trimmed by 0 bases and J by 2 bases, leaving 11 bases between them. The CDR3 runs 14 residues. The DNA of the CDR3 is TGCAGTGCTAGAGATGTGAGGGACGCCTACGAGCAGTACTTC. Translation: CSARDVRDAYEQYF.

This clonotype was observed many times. CDR3 sequence: CASRTREPTGELFF. The CDR3 DNA sequence: TGTGCCAGCAGAACTAGGGAACCTACCGGGGAGCTGTTTTTT. The chain carries TRBV12-3 or TRBV12-4 and TRBJ2-2; a weak D match, TRBD2 (5 bases). The CDR3 runs 14 residues. V lost 6 bases and J 5 bases, leaving 13 bases between the germline ends.